This T cell receptor beta chain appears in the sequencing data of a study of shared clonotypes between healthy human individuals. Study results and limitations: Few donors restricted represented genetic and exposure-history diversity. The expectation was that sequencing depth would affect clonotype sharing among donors.

As regards this clone: Its antigen is unknown.

Across several immunoSEQ plates, the genomic DNA of each subset was split evenly. DNA input for the unsorted PBMC replicate PCRs was about 280 ng, some 29,000 T cell genomes. The repertoire was sequenced with immunoSEQ multiplex PCR; TCRdb's copy has only in-frame clones and lacks some. The sample contains about half a million clones, around 75% of which appear only once. CDR1 LNHDA and CDR2 SQIVND come from the germline V gene (reference sequence). Deletions cut 10 bases from V and 0 bases from J, with 6 bases between. The CDR3 runs 11 residues. Sequencing was done on a sample of PBMCs. The chain carries TRBV19 and TRBJ1-1; D unresolved. This clonotype originated in a woman aged 40 to 50 in good health. Some clones in this sample may be carry-over from other donors' samples. CDR3 loop: CATSLNTEAFF. CDR3 nucleotide sequence: TGTGCCACCTCACTGAACACTGAAGCTTTCTTT.